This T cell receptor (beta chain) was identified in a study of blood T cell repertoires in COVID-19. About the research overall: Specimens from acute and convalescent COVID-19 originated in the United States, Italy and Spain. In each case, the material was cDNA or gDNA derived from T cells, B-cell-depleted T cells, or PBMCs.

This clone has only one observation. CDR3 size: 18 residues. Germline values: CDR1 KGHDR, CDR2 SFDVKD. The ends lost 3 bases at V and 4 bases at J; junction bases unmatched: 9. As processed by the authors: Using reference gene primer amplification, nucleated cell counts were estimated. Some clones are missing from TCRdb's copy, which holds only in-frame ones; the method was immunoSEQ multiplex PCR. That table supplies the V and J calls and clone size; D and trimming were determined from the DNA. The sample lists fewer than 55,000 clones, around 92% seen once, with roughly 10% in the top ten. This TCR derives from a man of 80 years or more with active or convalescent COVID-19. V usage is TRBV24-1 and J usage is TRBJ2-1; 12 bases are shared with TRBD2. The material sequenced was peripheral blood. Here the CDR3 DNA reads TGTGCCACCAGTGATCCGGGACTAGCGGGTCCATTTTACAATGAGCAGTTCTTC. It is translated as CATSDPGLAGPFYNEQFF.